Below are 30 T cell receptor beta chains sequenced from a single sample in a study of control samples from healthy donors and cancer patients. This table comes from immunoSEQ multiplex PCR, and its TCRdb copy is limited to in-frame clones, with some not included. The sample consists of nearly 35,000 clones, 80% to 95% of them appearing once. The specimen was PBMCs. The source of these receptors is a man between 35 and 55 years old with colorectal cancer.

This clone was detected only a few times. The V gene is TRBV5-6, the J gene TRBJ2-7; TRBD1 matches at 10 bases. J was trimmed by 6 bases and V by 4 bases; bases with no gene match: 10. Germline V gene data show CDR1 as SGHDT and CDR2 as YYEEEE. CDR3 length equals 15 residues. CDR3: CASSPRDRGSSEQYF. CDR3 in DNA: TGTGCCAGCAGCCCCCGGGACAGGGGCTCCAGCGAGCAGTACTTC.

The sample holds a few counts of this clone. This rearrangement joins TRBV7-9 to TRBJ1-1; D remains unclear. Germline values: CDR1 SEHNR, CDR2 FQNEAQ (reference sequence). The CDR3 length is 14 residues. The V and J ends lost 5 bases and 7 bases respectively, with 17 bases between them. DNA of the CDR3: TGTGCCAGCAGCAAAAGGGAAGGGCGGGATGAAGCTTTCTTT. Its protein product is CASSKREGRDEAFF.

The V and J genes are TRBV9 and TRBJ1-1, with D uncertain. The CDR3 totals 14 residues. Looked up from germline, CDR1 is SGDLS and CDR2 is YYNGEE. The V and J ends lost 0 bases and 0 bases respectively, with 6 bases between them. The CDR3 loop is CASSVGNLNTEAFF. The CDR3 DNA follows: TGTGCCAGCAGCGTAGGAAACCTGAACACTGAAGCTTTCTTT.

V usage is TRBV2 and J usage is TRBJ2-7; TRBD1 is a possible D gene (5 bases). Looked up from germline, CDR1 is SNHLY and CDR2 is FYNNEI. The CDR3 consists of 12 residues. Deletions cut 10 bases from V and 2 bases from J, with 12 bases between. In DNA, the CDR3 is TGTGCCACCGCAAGGGGAACCTACGAGCAGTACTTC. It yields the protein CATARGTYEQYF.

The rearrangement links TRBV7-3 to TRBJ2-3, with TRBD1 matching over 7 bases. The length of the CDR3 is 14 residues. Losses at the gene ends were 3 bases for V and 0 bases for J; bases not matched to a gene: 0. CDR1 and CDR2 from the germline V gene are SGHTA and FQGTGA. The CDR3 region has the DNA TGTGCCAGCAGCTTGGGACAGAGCACAGATACGCAGTATTTT. As protein: CASSLGQSTDTQYF.

The chain uses TRBV6-5 and TRBJ2-7; 9 bases map to TRBD1. CDR1 and CDR2 from the germline V gene are MNHEY and SVGAGI. This CDR3 contains 13 residues. With V trimmed by 6 bases and J by 5 bases, 5 bases remained unmatched. The CDR3 spells CASRTGTGNEQYF. CDR3 bases: TGTGCCAGCAGAACCGGGACAGGGAACGAGCAGTACTTC.

This chain connects TRBV5-1 to TRBJ2-5; D gene ambiguous. The length of the CDR3 is 12 residues. Trimming cost V 5 bases and J 0 bases, with 5 bases left between them. Germline CDR1 SGHRS, CDR2 YFSETQ. The CDR3 sequence is CASRSNQETQYF. CDR3 coding DNA: TGCGCCAGCAGAAGTAACCAAGAGACCCAGTACTTC.

The rearrangement links TRBV12-3 or TRBV12-4 to TRBJ1-2; D not resolved. Trimming stripped 8 bases from V and 4 bases from J, with 8 bases between. The CDR3 is 11 amino acids. CDR3 protein: CASQTSYGYTF. DNA for the CDR3: TGTGCCAGCCAAACCTCCTATGGCTACACCTTC.

This chain links TRBV9 with TRBJ1-2; 7 nucleotides match TRBD1. Looked up from germline, CDR1 is SGDLS and CDR2 is YYNGEE. The CDR3 is made up of 12 amino acids. V shed 4 bases and J 7 bases; nucleotides not matched to a gene: 4. The CDR3 nucleotides read TGTGCCAGCAGCACAGGGGTGGGTGGCTACACCTTC. It codes for CASSTGVGGYTF.

The chain employs TRBV11-1 and TRBJ2-5, with D unresolved. V was pared by 5 bases and J by 5 bases, with 12 bases between. Germline V CDR1 and CDR2: SGHAT, FQDESV (reference sequence). The CDR3 has 13 amino acids. The CDR3 sequence is CASSRVAGETQYF. The CDR3 DNA reads TGTGCCAGCAGCCGGGTTGCTGGGGAGACCCAGTACTTC. Full variable domain (remainder filled in from reference TRBV11-1 and TRBJ2-5): EAEVAQSPRYKITEKSQAVAFWCDPISGHATLYWYRQILGQGPELLVQFQDESVVDDSQLPKDRFSAERLKGVDSTLKIQPAELGDSAMYLCASSRVAGETQYFGPGTRLLVL.

The gene calls are TRBV5-6 and TRBJ2-3, with 8 nucleotides matching TRBD1. V was pared by 4 bases and J by 3 bases, with 7 bases of the junction left unmatched. Germline V gives CDR1 SGHDT, CDR2 YYEEEE. The CDR3 spans 15 residues. CDR3: CASSTTGEGTDTQYF. CDR3 nucleotides: TGTGCCAGCAGCACGACAGGGGAAGGTACAGATACGCAGTATTTT.

V and J are TRBV6-5 and TRBJ1-1; D possibly corresponds to TRBD1 (5 bases). The CDR3 has 14 residues. Germline assignment: CDR1 MNHEY and CDR2 SVGAGI. V gave up 4 bases and J gave up 0 bases, with 9 bases separating them. The CDR3 DNA reads TGTGCCAGCAGTTTGGGGGTTATGAACACTGAAGCTTTCTTT. This sequence encodes CASSLGVMNTEAFF.

The rearrangement links TRBV6-5 to TRBJ1-3, with TRBD1 matching over 12 bases. V shed 0 bases and J 9 bases; nucleotides not matched to a gene: 3. From germline, CDR1 is MNHEY and CDR2 SVGAGI. The CDR3 has 15 residues. CDR3 coding DNA: TGTGCCAGCAGTTACTCCGGGACAGGGGGCGGCACCATATATTTT. Translating gives CASSYSGTGGGTIYF.

This chain joins TRBV10-1 and TRBJ1-6; 9 bases fit TRBD1. In germline, CDR1 is WNHNN, CDR2 SYGVQD (reference sequence). Trimming took 8 bases from V and 7 from J; bases not matched to a gene: 0. The CDR3 totals 12 residues. CDR3 region: CASGQGNSPLHF. In DNA form, the CDR3 reads TGCGCCAGCGGACAGGGGAATTCACCCCTCCACTTT.

This clone was counted once. The chain employs TRBV7-7 and TRBJ2-2; D may be TRBD1 (5 bases). The germline gives CDR1 SSHAT, CDR2 FNYEAQ (reference sequence). This CDR3 has 11 residues. The DNA of the CDR3 is TGTGCTATTAAGGGGCCCGGGGAGCTGTTTTTT. Its translation is CAIKGPGELFF.

CDR3 sequence (DNA): TGCGCCAGCAGCCCAGGGACAGGGAACACCGGGGAGCTGTTTTTT. Its translation: CASSPGTGNTGELFF. This chain connects TRBV5-1 to TRBJ2-2; 8 bases agree with TRBD1. The length of the CDR3 is 15 residues. The V segment lost 4 bases and the J segment 1 base; nucleotides outside the gene matches: 3. Germline CDR1 is SGHRS and CDR2 is YFSETQ.

This clone was counted once. The chain links TRBV5-1 to TRBJ1-2; 9 nucleotides align to TRBD1. The CDR3 runs to 15 residues. Trimming at V came to 4 bases and at J to 8 bases, leaving 12 bases not matched to a gene. Germline values: CDR1 SGHRS, CDR2 YFSETQ. CDR3 in amino acids: CASSATTGGLEGYTF. CDR3 DNA sequence: TGCGCCAGCAGCGCAACGACAGGGGGTTTGGAGGGCTACACCTTC.

The chain employs TRBV2 and TRBJ1-1; D gene uncertain. V was clipped by 7 bases and J by 1 base, with 7 bases between them. There are 12 residues in the CDR3. Germline assignment: CDR1 SNHLY and CDR2 FYNNEI. CDR3 sequence (DNA): TGTGCCAGCAATTACCAGAACACTGAAGCTTTCTTT. Amino acids: CASNYQNTEAFF.

The chain recombines TRBV18 with TRBJ2-3; tentatively, D is TRBD1 (6 bases). Germline V gene data show CDR1 as KGHSH and CDR2 as LQKENI. The CDR3 runs 14 residues. V lost 6 bases to trimming and J lost 5 bases, with 15 bases between them. CDR3 sequence reads: CASSPTGAVDTQYF. The CDR3 nucleotides are TGTGCCAGCTCGCCGACAGGAGCCGTAGATACGCAGTATTTT. The full variable domain, rest sourced from reference TRBV18 and TRBJ2-3, is NAGVMQNPRHLVRRRGQEARLRCSPMKGHSHVYWYRQLPEEGLKFMVYLQKENIIDESGMPKERFSAEFPKEGPSILRIQQVVRGDSAAYFCASSPTGAVDTQYFGPGTRLTVL.

The rearrangement links TRBV6-5 to TRBJ1-6; 7 nucleotides line up with TRBD1. Trimming at V came to 10 bases and at J to 6 bases, leaving 12 bases not matched to a gene. The germline gives CDR1 MNHEY, CDR2 SVGAGI. This CDR3 comprises 15 residues. The CDR3 nucleotides are TGTGCCACCCTCAGTCCCGGGACAGCTAATTCACCCCTCCACTTT. Translated: CATLSPGTANSPLHF.

V gene TRBV11-2 combines with J gene TRBJ2-1; D may be TRBD2 (5 bases). Trimming stripped 5 bases from V and 7 bases from J, with 12 bases between. Per germline, CDR1 SGHAT and CDR2 FQNNGV. The CDR3 totals 13 residues. The CDR3 DNA reads as TGTGCCAGCAGCCTGGACTGGCTAAATGAGCAGTTCTTC. This sequence encodes CASSLDWLNEQFF.

The V call is TRBV19, the J call TRBJ1-1; unclear D gene. Germline assignment: CDR1 LNHDA and CDR2 SQIVND (reference sequence). The CDR3 has 15 residues. Trimming left V 1 base short and J 2 bases short, with 11 bases between. The CDR3 nucleotides read TGTGCCAGTAGTATAGTGCCGGCCCCTAACACTGAAGCTTTCTTT. This codes for CASSIVPAPNTEAFF.

The CDR3 DNA is TGTGCCAGCAGTTATGTCCCTGGTGAGAGGGTCAATCAGCCCCAGCATTTT. Translation: CASSYVPGERVNQPQHF. This chain joins TRBV6-2 or TRBV6-3 and TRBJ1-5; unclear D gene. The V gene lost 3 bases and the J gene lost 3 bases, with 18 bases spanning the gap. Germline assignment: CDR1 MNHEY and CDR2 SVGEGT. The CDR3 runs to 17 residues.

The V and J genes are TRBV29-1 and TRBJ2-1, with D perhaps given as TRBD1 or TRBD2 (5 bases each). The CDR3 spans 13 residues. Germline V gives CDR1 SQVTM, CDR2 ANQGSEA. With 5 bases removed from V and 7 bases from J, the gap between germline ends came to 15 bases. As DNA, the CDR3 is TGCAGCGTTAATTGGGACGGGCGGAATGAGCAGTTCTTC. Translation gives CSVNWDGRNEQFF.

In nucleotides, the CDR3 is TGTGCCAGCAGTTATGGGGGGGCACTGGCTGAAGCTTTCTTT. This gives the protein CASSYGGALAEAFF. V and J are TRBV6-5 and TRBJ1-1, with D tentatively TRBD1 (6 bases). V was pared by 3 bases and J by 6 bases, with 14 bases between. This CDR3 comprises 14 residues. The germline CDR1 and CDR2 sequences are MNHEY and SVGAGI.

This rearrangement joins TRBV7-9 to TRBJ2-7; 8 bases are a match to TRBD2. The CDR3 contains 15 residues. V dropped 6 bases and J dropped 2; count of bases not matched to a gene: 9. CDR1 and CDR2 (germline): SEHNR, FQNEAQ (reference sequence). CDR3 region: CASSDRDGRAYEQYF. For the CDR3, the DNA is TGTGCCAGCAGTGACCGGGACGGGAGGGCCTACGAGCAGTACTTC. The full variable domain, in which reference TRBV7-9 and TRBJ2-7 provide the parts outside the CDR3, is DTGVSQNPRHKITKRGQNVTFRCDPISEHNRLYWYRQTLGQGPEFLTYFQNEAQLEKSRLLSDRFSAERPKGSFSTLEIQRTEQGDSAMYLCASSDRDGRAYEQYFGPGTRLTVT.

This chain connects TRBV10-3 to TRBJ1-5; the D is unclear. Per germline, CDR1 ENHRY and CDR2 SYGVKD. Between the trimmed V and J ends, which lost 2 bases and 4 bases, there was a span of 3 bases. This CDR3 comprises 12 residues. The CDR3 nucleotides read TGTGCCATCAGTGAGACGAATCAGCCCCAGCATTTT. It encodes CAISETNQPQHF.

V usage is TRBV6-1 and J usage is TRBJ2-3; D possibly uses TRBD1 or TRBD2 (5 bases each). Per germline, CDR1 MNHNS and CDR2 SASEGT. Trimming cost V 3 bases and J 5 bases, with 18 bases left between them. This CDR3 has 16 amino acids. CDR3 amino acids: CASSDRSAGRVDTQYF. CDR3 in DNA: TGTGCCAGCAGTGATAGGTCGGCAGGGCGGGTAGATACGCAGTATTTT.

The chain carries TRBV3-1 (or the pseudogene TRBV3-2) and TRBJ2-2; D ambiguous. V was pared by 2 bases and J by 6 bases, with 13 bases between. This CDR3 is 15 amino acids long. Germline assignment: CDR1 LGHDT and CDR2 YNNKEL (reference sequence). The DNA for the CDR3 is TGTGCCAGCAGCCAATTCCAGGCCAATCCCGGGGAGCTGTTTTTT. Translating it yields CASSQFQANPGELFF.

CDR3 in DNA: TGTGCCAGTAGTACAAGACAGGGCCCCTATGGCTACACCTTC. Residues: CASSTRQGPYGYTF. This chain links TRBV19 with TRBJ1-2, with 7 bases matching TRBD1. Unmatched junction bases numbered 6, after V lost 4 bases and J lost 4 bases. CDR1 is LNHDA, CDR2 SQIVND, per germline (reference sequence). This CDR3 is built from 14 residues.